A selection of T cell receptor beta chains follows, all from one sample in a study of beta chain features in type 1 diabetes. Produced via immunoSEQ multiplex PCR; TCRdb's table is partial and in-frame only. The data show roughly 120,000 clones, almost 40% seen once. Sample: stem cell memory CD4+ T cells from blood. These receptor sequences come from a woman in her late teens or twenties in good health. Both conserved end residues are part of each CDR3. Rows give clone size only sometimes, using once, few, many, or a class for an expanded clone.

v_gene,j_gene,abundance,CDR3aa
TRBV9,TRBJ1-2,-,CASSGGYGYTF
TRBV7-9,TRBJ2-3,-,CASSLLSLAGGADTQYF
TRBV7-3,TRBJ2-1,-,CASSLGGLAGGPTKYNEQFF
TRBV7-9,TRBJ1-4,few,CASSLGTGDEKLFF
TRBV30,TRBJ1-3,-,CAWSWRGAPGNTIYF
TRBV7-9,TRBJ2-2,few,CASSLARNTGELFF
TRBV18,TRBJ2-7,-,CASSPNRSNLAGSSYEQYF
TRBV6-1,TRBJ1-5,-,CASSEALEQPQHF
TRBV25-1,TRBJ2-2,-,CASSDLTTLTGELFF
TRBV19,TRBJ2-1,-,CASSTGLAGSNEQFF
TRBV9,TRBJ2-3,-,CASSARDRGADTQYF
TRBV6-6,TRBJ2-3,few,CASSYSDVDNTDTQYF
TRBV6-1,TRBJ2-1,-,CASSVPLTSDFYNEQFF
TRBV6-7,TRBJ1-1,-,CASSYLNRDLTEAFF
TRBV7-9,-,-,CASSPAAGGLYEQYF
TRBV7-9,TRBJ2-2,-,CASSLPGLAITGELFF
TRBV18,TRBJ1-2,-,CASSPNRGLPHYGYTF
TRBV6-5,TRBJ2-1,-,CASSYPSGNEQFF
TRBV6-5,TRBJ1-3,-,CASSPDGGSGNTIYF
TRBV2,TRBJ1-4,-,CASRLGQIILGTNEKLFF
TRBV27,TRBJ2-2,-,CASSLSLAGGPIGELFF
TRBV7-9,TRBJ2-7,-,CASGSVYEQYF
TRBV5-1,TRBJ2-1,-,CASSAMGLAGHLVGFF
TRBV19,TRBJ2-7,few,CASKQRGSYEQYF
TRBV7-2,TRBJ2-1,-,CASSLAGTRINEQFF
TRBV7-3,TRBJ2-3,-,CASSLLPAVRGTDTQYF
TRBV7-8,TRBJ2-1,few,CASSTRSGRGDNEQFF
TRBV11-2,TRBJ2-7,-,CASRASGRAIFNEQYF
TRBV18,TRBJ2-2,-,CASSPAGAGELFF
TRBV6-6,TRBJ2-3,few,CASGQFRDTQYF
TRBV18,TRBJ1-4,few,CASSRAEKLFF
TRBV5-1,TRBJ2-5,-,CASSLRAGVETQYF
TRBV19,TRBJ2-1,-,CASSAGTSGSNEQFF